This paragraph covers one T cell receptor (beta chain) sequence. Profiled with immunoSEQ multiplex PCR; TCRdb holds only in-frame clones, not every one. The table lists 760,000 or so clones, just over 95% of them singletons. The V and J ends lost 5 bases and 5 bases, in that order; junction bases with no gene match: 5. This CDR3 has 14 amino acids. Germline assignment: CDR1 SGHAT and CDR2 FQNNGV. The sample comes from a study of shared clonotypes between healthy human individuals. Whole-study context: Each donor's CD4 naive and CD4 memory cells filled three plates apiece, CD8 naive two, and CD8 memory one.

Naive CD8 cells lacked CD45RO, underwent positive selection for CCR7 and left out terminally differentiated effector memory CD45RA+ cells. The source material was naive CD8+ T cells sorted from blood. The clonotype comes from a man aged 25-40 years in good health. The gene calls are TRBV11-2 and TRBJ2-1; 8 bases map to TRBD2. CDR3 sequence (DNA): TGTGCCAGCAGCCGTAGCGGGGCCAACAATGAGCAGTTCTTC. Translated, it gives CASSRSGANNEQFF.